The 30 T cell receptor beta chains presented below share a single source sample, sequenced in a study of Graves' ophthalmopathy and Graves' hyperthyroidism. Beta-chain TCR CDR3 regions were amplified from RNA transcripts. An opening RT-PCR round employed HTBI primers and preceded a second-round multiplex PCR. TCRdb re-called the multiplex PCR reads through MiXCR, storing one row per CDR3 protein. The table has around 590,000 distinct CDR3 sequences, approximately 35% seen once. Sequencing input: peripheral blood or thyroid tissue (not recorded which). All receptors come from an adult man with Graves' hyperthyroidism.

This clonotype was counted many times. V usage is TRBV29-1 and J usage is TRBJ2-7, with no clear D. Germline loops: CDR1 SQVTM, CDR2 ANQGSEA. The length of the CDR3 is 13 residues. Trimming stripped 2 bases from V and 1 base from J, with 9 bases between. The CDR3: CSVESSSSYEQYF. CDR3 nucleotides: TGCAGCGTTGAATCTTCGTCGTCCTACGAGCAGTACTTC.

This clonotype was seen at least ten times. This sequence joins TRBV29-1 and TRBJ1-1; D gene unclear. V was clipped by 7 bases and J by 0 bases, with 3 bases between them. This CDR3 spans 10 amino acids. Germline V gene sequence: CDR1 SQVTM, CDR2 ANQGSEA. CDR3 sequence reads: CSGMNTEAFF. CDR3 in DNA: TGCAGCGGGATGAACACTGAAGCTTTCTTT. The complete variable domain, with remaining parts taken from reference TRBV29-1 and TRBJ1-1, reads SAVISQKPSRDICQRGTSLTIQCQVDSQVTMMFWYRQQPGQSLTLIATANQGSEATYESGFVIDKFPISRPNLTFSTLTVSNMSPEDSSIYLCSGMNTEAFFGQGTRLTVV.

This clonotype was counted a few times. The rearrangement joins TRBV29-1 to TRBJ2-1; 11 nucleotides agree with TRBD2. Looked up from germline, CDR1 is SQVTM and CDR2 is ANQGSEA. V shed 7 bases, J shed 8 bases, and the junction held 10 bases outside the gene matches. This CDR3 comprises 14 residues. As DNA, the CDR3 is TGCAGCGCCTCGGCTAGCGGGGGGTCTTATGAGCAGTTCTTC. Protein sequence: CSASASGGSYEQFF.

The chain recombines TRBV24-1 with TRBJ1-5; D perhaps matches TRBD1 (6 bases). This CDR3 spans 13 amino acids. In germline, CDR1 is KGHDR, CDR2 SFDVKD. V shed 9 bases and J shed 11 bases, with 19 bases lying between them. Here the CDR3 reads CATGDTAGETQHF. CDR3 sequence (DNA): TGTGCCACCGGGGACACAGCGGGGGAGACCCAGCATTTT.

This clonotype was found many times. The chain carries TRBV5-1 and TRBJ1-1, with D maybe TRBD1 (5 bases). V was trimmed by 4 bases and J by 6 bases, leaving 10 bases between them. This CDR3 has 12 residues. Germline V gene lookup returns CDR1 SGHRS and CDR2 YFSETQ. The CDR3, as DNA: TGCGCCAGCAGCGTAGGACACGCTGAAGCTTTCTTT. The encoded protein is CASSVGHAEAFF. The complete variable domain, with remaining parts taken from reference TRBV5-1 and TRBJ1-1, reads KAGVTQTPRYLIKTRGQQVTLSCSPISGHRSVSWYQQTPGQGLQFLFEYFSETQRNKGNFPGRFSGRQFSNSRSEMNVSTLELGDSALYLCASSVGHAEAFFGQGTRLTVV.

This clonotype has ten or more counts. The chain has TRBV20-1 and TRBJ2-7; 8 bases are a match to TRBD2. CDR1 and CDR2 from the germline V gene are DFQATT and SNEGSKA (reference sequence). J gave up 7 bases and V 3 bases, and 11 bases lay outside the gene matches. The CDR3 covers 14 residues. The CDR3 nucleotides are TGCAGTGCTAGTGTCTCGGGAGGGCCTTGGGAGCAGTACTTC. Its protein product is CSASVSGGPWEQYF.

The rearrangement links TRBV29-1 to TRBJ1-2; no definite D call. CDR3 length equals 13 residues. V was trimmed by 8 bases and J by 2 bases, leaving 15 bases between them. CDR1 and CDR2 from the germline V gene are SQVTM and ANQGSEA. The CDR3 here is CSSPIRGNYGYTF. The CDR3 coding sequence is TGCAGCAGTCCCATCCGGGGAAACTATGGCTACACCTTC.

This chain connects TRBV29-1 to TRBJ1-2; D is undetermined. This CDR3 region has 11 residues. The V gene lost 7 bases and the J gene lost 6 bases, with 12 bases spanning the gap. Looked up from germline, CDR1 is SQVTM and CDR2 is ANQGSEA. The chain's CDR3 is CSARIRHGYTF. The DNA for the CDR3 is TGCAGCGCTAGGATCAGGCATGGCTACACCTTC.

The chain joins TRBV29-1 to TRBJ2-5, with D maybe TRBD2 (6 bases). The CDR3 contains 13 residues. Trimming cost V 1 base and J 2 bases, with 8 bases left between them. Germline CDR1 SQVTM, CDR2 ANQGSEA. The CDR3 DNA sequence: TGCAGCGTTGAAGCGGGACTTCAAGAGACCCAGTACTTC. This codes for CSVEAGLQETQYF.

The V call is TRBV15, the J call TRBJ2-7, with a possible D match to TRBD1 (5 bases). CDR1 is LNHNV and CDR2 is YYDKDF in the germline V gene (reference sequence). The CDR3 is 13 residues long. Trimming removed 5 bases at V and 6 bases at J, with 14 bases between. The CDR3 DNA is TGTGCCACCAGCCTTAACGGTGGGGCCGAGCAGTACTTC. Translated, it gives CATSLNGGAEQYF. Variable domain in full (rest from reference TRBV15 and TRBJ2-7): DAMVIQNPRYQVTQFGKPVTLSCSQTLNHNVMYWYQQKSSQAPKLLFHYYDKDFNNEADTPDNFQSRRPNTSFCFLDIRSPGLGDTAMYLCATSLNGGAEQYFGPGTRLTVT.

On this clonotype: Since a much larger clone is just one base distant, this may be a read error. The chain employs TRBV6-1 and TRBJ1-2, with TRBD1 matching over 7 bases. Losses at the gene ends were 6 bases for V and 9 bases for J; bases not matched to a gene: 13. The CDR3 runs to 14 residues. Germline CDR1 reads MNHNS; CDR2 reads SASEGT. CDR3 nucleotides: TGTGCCAGCAGAACCCGAGGGACAGACCATAGCTACACCTTC. Amino acids: CASRTRGTDHSYTF.

This clonotype was observed a single time. The chain uses TRBV29-1 and TRBJ1-2; D unresolved. The CDR3 loop spans 12 amino acids. The ends were cut back, 6 bases at V and 2 bases at J, with 10 bases in the middle. Germline V gives CDR1 SQVTM, CDR2 ANQGSEA. The CDR3 loop is CSVPGQNYGYTF. The CDR3 DNA reads as TGCAGCGTCCCCGGCCAGAACTATGGCTACACCTTC. Full variable domain (remainder filled in from reference TRBV29-1 and TRBJ1-2): SAVISQKPSRDICQRGTSLTIQCQVDSQVTMMFWYRQQPGQSLTLIATANQGSEATYESGFVIDKFPISRPNLTFSTLTVSNMSPEDSSIYLCSVPGQNYGYTFGSGTRLTVV.

This chain joins TRBV29-1 and TRBJ2-3; possible D gene TRBD1, 7 bases. This CDR3 is built from 11 residues. Trimming pared 4 bases from V and 6 bases from J, leaving 8 bases between. Germline-derived CDR1 and CDR2 are SQVTM and ANQGSEA. The CDR3 here is CSVAGGDTQYF. DNA of the CDR3: TGCAGCGTTGCAGGGGGGGATACGCAGTATTTT.

Only a few counts were recorded for this clonotype. The chain employs TRBV4-1 and TRBJ2-7; D is unclear. The CDR3 contains 17 residues. Germline V gives CDR1 MGHRA, CDR2 YSYEKL. V was trimmed by 0 bases and J by 0 bases, leaving 15 bases between them. The CDR3 spells CASSQDRFSQLSYEQYF. CDR3 DNA: TGCGCCAGCAGCCAAGATCGATTTTCACAGCTCTCCTACGAGCAGTACTTC.

This rearrangement joins TRBV9 to TRBJ2-7; the D is unclear. CDR1 is SGDLS and CDR2 is YYNGEE in the germline V gene. The CDR3 is 14 residues long. V was pared by 4 bases and J by 0 bases, with 11 bases between. CDR3 region: CASSHISGSYEQYF. The CDR3 nucleotides are TGTGCCAGCAGCCACATTTCGGGCTCCTACGAGCAGTACTTC.

This clonotype was seen a handful of times. The V and J genes are TRBV27 and TRBJ2-7, with 11 bases matching TRBD1. CDR3 size: 15 residues. Germline CDR1 and CDR2: MNHEY and SMNVEV (reference sequence). V shed 3 bases and J 6 bases; nucleotides not matched to a gene: 7. DNA of the CDR3: TGTGCCAGCAGTTTTTGGGGGACAGGGGGACTCGAGCAGTACTTC. Translation: CASSFWGTGGLEQYF.

As regards this clonotype: Mismatch with germline at one junction end may stem from a read error. The CDR3 DNA reads as TGTGCCAGCAGCTTCCGGCTGGAGGATGGCTACACCTTC. Encoded protein: CASSFRLEDGYTF. The chain links TRBV29-1 to TRBJ1-2, with D unclear. Germline V lookup: CDR1 SQVTM, CDR2 ANQGSEA. The CDR3 contains 13 residues.

The V call is TRBV7-8, the J call TRBJ1-2, with D possibly matching TRBD1 (5 bases). The CDR3 covers 16 residues. The germline CDR1 and CDR2 sequences are SGHVS and FQNEAQ. V dropped 2 bases and J dropped 0 bases, with 13 bases sitting between them. CDR3 coding DNA: TGTGCCAGCAGCTTACCTCGGGGCAGCGCTAACTATGGCTACACCTTC. Translation gives CASSLPRGSANYGYTF.

As concerns this clonotype: A much larger clone lies a single base off, so this may be a read error. Here the CDR3 omits its conserved ending phenylalanine or tryptophan, so a read error is the likely source. The chain has TRBV6-6 and TRBJ1-2, with 10 bases matching TRBD1. The CDR3 is made up of 14 amino acids. CDR1 and CDR2 (germline): MNHNY, SVGAGI (reference sequence). With V trimmed by 7 bases and J by 7 bases, 9 bases remained unmatched. CDR3 protein: CASTNPTGGRGYTL. The CDR3, as DNA: TGTGCCAGCACTAACCCGACAGGGGGCCGTGGCTACACCCTC.

This rearrangement joins TRBV20-1 to TRBJ2-5; 8 nucleotides match TRBD2. The CDR3 runs to 13 residues. With 6 bases clipped from V and 5 bases from J, the junction kept 8 bases outside the gene matches. Germline V gives CDR1 DFQATT, CDR2 SNEGSKA (reference sequence). CDR3 in DNA: TGCAGTGCAGAGGGAGCGGGGGTGGAGACCCAGTACTTC. It translates to CSAEGAGVETQYF.

This chain joins TRBV20-1 and TRBJ1-5; TRBD1 agrees at 8 bases. Germline assignment: CDR1 DFQATT and CDR2 SNEGSKA (reference sequence). V was pared by 3 bases and J by 6 bases, with 7 bases of the junction left unmatched. This CDR3 is 14 amino acids long. CDR3 protein: CSARDRETVQPQHF. CDR3 DNA: TGCAGTGCTAGGGACAGGGAGACGGTTCAGCCCCAGCATTTT.

This clonotype was seen repeatedly, ten times or more. This chain joins TRBV18 and TRBJ2-5; the D is unclear. Germline V gives CDR1 KGHSH, CDR2 LQKENI. V was cut by 8 bases and J by 4 bases, with 8 bases left in between. The CDR3 covers 11 residues. The CDR3 is CASSPGETQYF. Here the CDR3 DNA reads TGTGCCAGCAGTCCCGGAGAGACCCAGTACTTC.

This clonotype has a count of ten or more. The chain couples TRBV5-4 to TRBJ2-5, with a tentative D call TRBD2 (6 bases). Germline values: CDR1 SGHNT, CDR2 YYREEE (reference sequence). The CDR3 covers 15 residues. The V and J ends lost 3 bases and 4 bases respectively, with 16 bases between them. CDR3 in amino acids: CASSSLKSGLETQYF. In DNA form, the CDR3 reads TGTGCCAGCAGCTCCCTCAAAAGCGGGCTAGAGACCCAGTACTTC.

This clonotype occurred many times. This sequence joins TRBV25-1 and TRBJ1-4, with a possible D match to TRBD1 (6 bases). V was shortened by 5 bases and J by 7 bases, with 14 bases between the two germline ends. The CDR3 totals 14 residues. The germline V gene has CDR1 MGHDK and CDR2 SYGVNS. CDR3 sequence: CASSQGIIGEKLFF. The CDR3 DNA sequence: TGTGCCAGCAGTCAGGGGATTATAGGTGAAAAACTGTTTTTT.

This clonotype was recorded at least ten times. In DNA, the CDR3 is TGTGCCAGCGCAGGACAGTACACCGGGGAGCTGTTTTTT. This sequence encodes CASAGQYTGELFF. The chain couples TRBV12-3 or TRBV12-4 to TRBJ2-2; D is possibly TRBD1 (6 bases). Trimming pared 8 bases from V and 3 bases from J, leaving 10 bases between. CDR3 length equals 13 residues.

The rearrangement uses TRBV12-3 or TRBV12-4 and TRBJ2-7, with 11 positions matching TRBD2. The CDR3 spans 15 residues. V shed 6 bases, J shed 0 bases, and the junction held 4 bases outside the gene matches. In nucleotides, the CDR3 is TGTGCCAGCAGGGGGGGACTAGCGGCCTCCTACGAGCAGTACTTC. It codes for CASRGGLAASYEQYF.

This clonotype was seen repeatedly, ten times or more. V is TRBV4-1 and J is TRBJ1-5; D remains unclear. The CDR3 is 15 amino acids. In germline, CDR1 is MGHRA, CDR2 YSYEKL. V lost 1 base, J lost 0 bases, and 7 bases lay in between. The CDR3 here is CASSQVKGSNQPQHF. The CDR3, as DNA: TGCGCCAGCAGCCAAGTGAAGGGTAGCAATCAGCCCCAGCATTTT.

In this sample, this clonotype turned up a few times. V gene TRBV28 combines with J gene TRBJ1-2; D gene uncertain. In germline, CDR1 is MDHEN, CDR2 SYDVKM. Trimming left V 5 bases short and J 0 bases short, with 7 bases between. The CDR3 sequence is 13 residues long. The CDR3 sequence: CASSTVTNYGYTF. CDR3 coding DNA: TGTGCCAGCAGTACAGTCACTAACTATGGCTACACCTTC.

This clonotype was counted many times. This chain uses TRBV7-3 with TRBJ1-1; D is undetermined. Germline-derived CDR1 and CDR2 are SGHTA and FQGTGA. There are 13 residues in the CDR3. Between the trimmed V and J ends, which lost 6 bases and 0 bases, there was a span of 8 bases. The CDR3 here is CASSSSMNTEAFF. The CDR3 DNA follows: TGTGCCAGCAGTTCTTCCATGAACACTGAAGCTTTCTTT.

The gene calls are TRBV24-1 and TRBJ2-7; 13 bases are a match to TRBD2. J was trimmed by 7 bases and V by 4 bases; bases with no gene match: 12. This CDR3 is built from 17 residues. Per germline, CDR1 KGHDR and CDR2 SFDVKD. CDR3 region: CATSDPGTSGAHNEQYF. CDR3 DNA sequence: TGTGCCACCAGTGACCCCGGGACTAGCGGGGCCCACAATGAGCAGTACTTC.